The rows below give T cell receptor beta chains drawn from one sample of a study of T-cell memory formation after mild COVID-19. TCRdb fed the 5' RACE reads into MiXCR, producing one record per CDR3 protein. Of hundreds of thousands of distinct CDR3 sequences in the sample, about 20% are singletons; the top ten hold approximately 8.4%. The sequenced sample consisted of PBMCs or a T cell subset sorted from them (not recorded which). The receptors originated from an adult woman who had mild COVID-19 (a few samples of this study predate the infection). Cell type and time point are not known. The CDR3 runs from the conserved cysteine through the conserved F or W. Each record gives: J gene, clone size, D gene, V gene, CDR3 DNA, CDR3 protein. A D gene is named only where the DNA matches it firmly. Rows give clone size only sometimes, using once, few, many, or a class for an expanded clone.

J: TRBJ2-1; size: NA; D: TRBD2; V: TRBV29-1; DNA: TGCAGCGTCCTAGCGGCCAACTTCTCCTACAATGAGCAGTTCTTC; CDR3: CSVLAANFSYNEQFF
J: TRBJ1-1; size: NA; D: TRBD1; V: TRBV7-9; DNA: TGTGCCAGCAGCTATCAGACAGGGGGGAACACTGAAGCTTTCTTT; CDR3: CASSYQTGGNTEAFF
J: TRBJ1-5; size: few; D: NA; V: TRBV6-2/TRBV6-3; DNA: TGTGCCAGCAGTTACCGCGGGGGCCTAAGCAATCAGCCCCAGCATTTT; CDR3: CASSYRGGLSNQPQHF
J: TRBJ2-7; size: NA; D: TRBD2; V: TRBV6-1; DNA: TGTGCCAGCATGCGCGGGAGTGGGAACGAGCAGTACTTC; CDR3: CASMRGSGNEQYF
J: TRBJ2-3; size: NA; D: TRBD2; V: TRBV6-5; DNA: TGTGCCAGCAGTTACCCTCGGAAGCGGGGGGCAATTTCTAGCACAGATACGCAGTATTTT; CDR3: CASSYPRKRGAISSTDTQYF
J: TRBJ2-7; size: few; D: NA; V: TRBV5-6; DNA: TGTGCCAGCAGCTTGTGGGGGGTCTCCAACTACGAGCAGTACTTC; CDR3: CASSLWGVSNYEQYF
J: TRBJ2-1; size: NA; D: TRBD2; V: TRBV12-3/TRBV12-4; DNA: TGTGCCAGCTCACAAACTAGCGGGAGAGACAATGAGCAGTTCTTC; CDR3: CASSQTSGRDNEQFF
J: TRBJ2-5; size: few; D: NA; V: TRBV12-3/TRBV12-4; DNA: TGTGCCAGCAGTTTAGCGGGCCGGCCCGAGACCCAGTACTTC; CDR3: CASSLAGRPETQYF
J: TRBJ2-5; size: NA; D: TRBD2; V: TRBV5-6; DNA: TGTGCCAGCAGCGGACTAGCGGGGGGGGAAGAGACCCAGTACTTC; CDR3: CASSGLAGGEETQYF
J: TRBJ1-5; size: NA; D: NA; V: TRBV28; DNA: TGTGCCAGCAACCAAGGGGGGGACTATCAGCCCCAGCATTTT; CDR3: CASNQGGDYQPQHF
J: TRBJ2-5; size: NA; D: TRBD2; V: TRBV4-1; DNA: TGCGCCAGCAGCCAAGGACTAGCGGCAAACCAAGAGACCCAGTACTTC; CDR3: CASSQGLAANQETQYF
J: TRBJ2-3; size: NA; D: NA; V: TRBV7-9; DNA: TGTGCCAGCAGCTTAGCCCTCGGTGGGGGGCGCACAGATACGCAGTATTTT; CDR3: CASSLALGGGRTDTQYF
J: TRBJ2-1; size: few; D: TRBD2; V: TRBV3-1; DNA: TGTGCCAGCAGCTCGACTAGCGGGGGGGCGGATGAGCAGTTCTTC; CDR3: CASSSTSGGADEQFF
J: TRBJ2-2; size: few; D: NA; V: TRBV29-1; DNA: TGCAGCGTTACTCACGGGGCCACCGGGGAGCTGTTTTTT; CDR3: CSVTHGATGELFF
J: TRBJ2-5; size: few; D: NA; V: TRBV21-1; DNA: TGTGCCAGCAGCAAAGTCGGGACATACCAAGAGACCCAGTACTTC; CDR3: CASSKVGTYQETQYF
J: TRBJ2-7; size: NA; D: TRBD1; V: TRBV6-1; DNA: TGTGCCAGCAGTTCTGTCGCGGGACAGGGAGTGGAGCAGTACTTC; CDR3: CASSSVAGQGVEQYF
J: TRBJ1-1; size: NA; D: NA; V: TRBV20-1; DNA: TGCAGTGCCCACAGAGGCGGCATGAACACTGAAGCTTTCTTT; CDR3: CSAHRGGMNTEAFF
J: TRBJ2-3; size: few; D: NA; V: TRBV29-1; DNA: TGCAGCGTTGGGGCTGGGGGACCCACAGATACGCAGTATTTT; CDR3: CSVGAGGPTDTQYF
J: TRBJ2-1; size: NA; D: TRBD2; V: TRBV12-3/TRBV12-4; DNA: TGTGCCAGCAGTTTGATTCGGCTAGCGGGGGGGAGCTCCTACAATGAGCAGTTCTTC; CDR3: CASSLIRLAGGSSYNEQFF
J: TRBJ2-3; size: NA; D: NA; V: TRBV20-1; DNA: TGCAGTGCTAGAGATCCGGGTAGCGGACCCACAGATACGCAGTATTTT; CDR3: CSARDPGSGPTDTQYF
J: TRBJ2-5; size: few; D: TRBD2; V: TRBV12-3/TRBV12-4; DNA: TGTGCCAGCAAAATAGCGGGAGGCGTTAAGACCCAGTACTTC; CDR3: CASKIAGGVKTQYF
J: TRBJ2-5; size: few; D: NA; V: TRBV12-1; DNA: TGTGCCAGCAGCTTCCCCCGGGACACCGGGCAAGAGACCCAGTACTTC; CDR3: CASSFPRDTGQETQYF
J: TRBJ2-7; size: few; D: NA; V: TRBV5-4; DNA: TGTGCCAGCAGCTCCAAGACATCTTACGAGCAGTACTTC; CDR3: CASSSKTSYEQYF
J: TRBJ1-6; size: NA; D: NA; V: TRBV12-3/TRBV12-4; DNA: TGTGCCAGCAGTTTATCCGCCGGGGCATGGGGTTCACCCCTCCACTTT; CDR3: CASSLSAGAWGSPLHF
J: TRBJ2-1; size: NA; D: NA; V: TRBV7-8; DNA: TGTGCCAGCAGCTCTAGTAGGGGTGGCGGGGGCCGTTACAATGAGCAGTTCTTC; CDR3: CASSSSRGGGGRYNEQFF
J: TRBJ2-1; size: many; D: TRBD2; V: TRBV2; DNA: TGTGCCACTTCGACTAGCGGGACTACTTTTGAGCAGTTCTTC; CDR3: CATSTSGTTFEQFF
J: TRBJ2-5; size: few; D: TRBD2; V: TRBV6-5; DNA: TGTGCCAGCAGGATACTGGCCACTACTAGCGGGCGACATGGGACCCAGTACTTC; CDR3: CASRILATTSGRHGTQYF
J: TRBJ2-7; size: few; D: TRBD1; V: TRBV5-1; DNA: TGCGCCAGCAGCCCCGGACAGGCCAGAGACGAGCAGTACTTC; CDR3: CASSPGQARDEQYF
J: TRBJ1-5; size: NA; D: NA; V: TRBV25-1; DNA: TGTGCCAGCAGTTCCGGGGCCCGGTCGAGCAATCAGCCCCAGCATTTT; CDR3: CASSSGARSSNQPQHF
J: TRBJ2-5; size: NA; D: NA; V: TRBV7-8; DNA: TGTGCCAGCAGCTTAGCGCCTTCTCCGAGATCAGAGACCCAGTACTTC; CDR3: CASSLAPSPRSETQYF
J: TRBJ2-5; size: few; D: NA; V: TRBV5-1; DNA: TGCGCCAGCAGCTTGGAGTCGGGACAAGAGACCCAGTACTTC; CDR3: CASSLESGQETQYF
J: TRBJ1-2; size: few; D: TRBD1; V: TRBV25-1; DNA: TGTGCCAGCAGCCCCCCGGGACAGCAGTATGGCTACACCTTC; CDR3: CASSPPGQQYGYTF
J: TRBJ2-7; size: NA; D: TRBD2; V: TRBV3-1; DNA: TGTGCCAGCAGCCAAACTAGCGGTCCCGACCCCTACGAGCAGTACTTC; CDR3: CASSQTSGPDPYEQYF
J: TRBJ2-7; size: NA; D: TRBD1; V: TRBV6-2/TRBV6-3; DNA: TGTGCCAGCAGGACCTATCCGGGACAGGGAATCCACGAGCAGTACTTC; CDR3: CASRTYPGQGIHEQYF
J: TRBJ2-7; size: few; D: NA; V: TRBV27; DNA: TGTGCCAGCAGGGAATCCTACGAGCAGTACTTC; CDR3: CASRESYEQYF
J: TRBJ2-7; size: few; D: NA; V: TRBV15; DNA: TGTGCCACCAGCAGAGAGGGGGACACCTCCTACGAGCAGTACTTC; CDR3: CATSREGDTSYEQYF
J: TRBJ2-7; size: NA; D: TRBD2; V: TRBV7-8; DNA: TGTGCCAGCAGCCAGAGCGGGATCTTTGAGCAGTACTTC; CDR3: CASSQSGIFEQYF
J: TRBJ1-5; size: few; D: NA; V: TRBV20-1; DNA: TGCAGTGCGGGGGAACGGCGGTATAGCAATCAGCCCCAGCATTTT; CDR3: CSAGERRYSNQPQHF
J: TRBJ2-2; size: few; D: TRBD2; V: TRBV2; DNA: TGTGCCAGCCGGGACTACGAGAACACCGGGGAGCTGTTTTTT; CDR3: CASRDYENTGELFF
J: TRBJ2-1; size: few; D: NA; V: TRBV6-5; DNA: TGTGCCAGCAGTGTACGGGCGGGTGAGCAGTTCTTC; CDR3: CASSVRAGEQFF
J: TRBJ2-3; size: few; D: NA; V: TRBV11-2; DNA: TGTGCCAGCAGCCAGGGGGGTGTGCAAGATACGCAGTATTTT; CDR3: CASSQGGVQDTQYF
J: TRBJ1-1; size: NA; D: NA; V: TRBV4-3; DNA: TGCGCCAGCAGCCACGGACAAGGTTCTGAAGCTTTCTTT; CDR3: CASSHGQGSEAFF
J: TRBJ2-7; size: few; D: TRBD1; V: TRBV10-3; DNA: TGTGCCATCAGCCCCGGACAGGGCCGGTGGAACGAGCAGTACTTC; CDR3: CAISPGQGRWNEQYF
J: TRBJ2-5; size: few; D: NA; V: TRBV15; DNA: TGTGCCACCAGCAGCACGGGACAGGGAGTTTGGCGGGAGGGCTGGCAAGAGACCCAGTACTTC; CDR3: CATSSTGQGVWREGWQETQYF
J: TRBJ2-1; size: NA; D: NA; V: TRBV3-2; DNA: TGTGCCAGCAGCCCAGACGACAATGAGCAGTTCTTC; CDR3: CASSPDDNEQFF
J: TRBJ2-3; size: NA; D: NA; V: TRBV2; DNA: TGTGCCAGCAGTGAAGCGGGAGACAGATTCACAGATACGCAGTATTTT; CDR3: CASSEAGDRFTDTQYF
J: TRBJ2-1; size: NA; D: TRBD2; V: TRBV20-1; DNA: TGCAGTGCTAGCCACCCTAGACTAGCGGGGGACGACGAGCAGTTCTTC; CDR3: CSASHPRLAGDDEQFF
J: TRBJ2-4; size: NA; D: NA; V: TRBV6-6; DNA: TGTGCCAGCAGTTCCCACGCCCTGATGACCCTAAACATTCAGTACTTC; CDR3: CASSSHALMTLNIQYF
J: TRBJ1-1; size: few; D: NA; V: TRBV19; DNA: TGTGCCAGAACGCCCACGGGGATCTTGTACACTGAAGCTTTCTTT; CDR3: CARTPTGILYTEAFF
J: TRBJ2-2; size: few; D: TRBD2; V: TRBV6-2/TRBV6-3; DNA: TGTGCCAGCAGCACTCGTAGCGGGATGAACACCGGGGAGCTGTTTTTT; CDR3: CASSTRSGMNTGELFF
J: TRBJ2-7; size: few; D: TRBD1; V: TRBV6-5; DNA: TGTGCCAGCAGTTACGACAGGGTGGGCTACGAGCAGTACTTC; CDR3: CASSYDRVGYEQYF